This entry lists 6 T cell receptor beta chains sequenced from one sample in a study of blood T cell repertoires in COVID-19 (dated by TCRdb to the early 2020s). Libraries were made using the immunoSEQ multiplex PCR assay. TCRdb took this table from immuneACCESS and kept in-frame rearrangements with V and J called. Such tables lack part of the clones; where checked against another copy, unresolved V genes explain under half of the gap, and the rest is unexplained. This sample gives around 81,000 clones in total; around four fifths of them show up just once. About 3.4% of the sample goes to the ten largest clones. The specimen was peripheral blood. The receptor set was obtained from a man in his forties or fifties with acute or convalescent COVID-19.

The chain links TRBV23-1 to TRBJ1-5; 8 bases fit TRBD1. TRBV23-1 is filed as an ORF, its function uncertain. The CDR3 sequence is 16 residues long. V shed 0 bases, J shed 6 bases, and the junction held 7 bases outside the gene matches. CDR3: CASSQSSDRVVQPQHF. The CDR3 nucleotides read TGCGCCAGCAGTCAATCATCGGACAGGGTCGTTCAGCCCCAGCATTTT.

The rearrangement links TRBV30 to TRBJ2-7; D might be TRBD2 (7 bases). V was cut by 1 base and J by 4 bases, with 14 bases left in between. This CDR3 is built from 14 residues. Germline V lookup: CDR1 GTSNPN, CDR2 SVGIG (reference sequence). The CDR3 DNA sequence: TGTGCCTGGAGTGAGGGGGGGGTCGGGTACGAGCAGTACTTC. This encodes CAWSEGGVGYEQYF.

The V and J genes are TRBV28 and TRBJ1-4, with D perhaps TRBD1 (6 bases). Germline V gene sequence: CDR1 MDHEN, CDR2 SYDVKM. The CDR3 runs to 16 residues. Trimming took 6 bases from V and 0 from J, leaving 14 bases between them. The CDR3 sequence is CASRPETGTTNEKLFF. DNA for the CDR3: TGTGCCAGCAGGCCCGAAACAGGGACAACTAATGAAAAACTGTTTTTT. Looking up the rest from reference TRBV28 and TRBJ1-4 gives the full variable domain: DVKVTQSSRYLVKRTGEKVFLECVQDMDHENMFWYRQDPGLGLRLIYFSYDVKMKEKGDIPEGYSVSREKKERFSLILESASTNQTSMYLCASRPETGTTNEKLFFGSGTQLSVL.

CDR3 sequence: CASSSRDIPETQYF. In DNA, the CDR3 is TGTGCCAGCAGTTCCCGGGACATCCCAGAGACCCAGTACTTC. The chain recombines TRBV7-3 with TRBJ2-5; a weak D match, TRBD1 (6 bases). The germline V gene has CDR1 SGHTA and CDR2 FQGTGA. The CDR3 is 14 residues long. Trimming took off 6 bases at V and 4 bases at J, with 15 bases between the two ends.

The rearrangement uses TRBV4-1 and TRBJ2-3, with D perhaps matching TRBD1 (6 bases). The germline gives CDR1 MGHRA, CDR2 YSYEKL. There are 15 residues in the CDR3. V lost 4 bases to trimming and J lost 2 bases, with 13 bases between them. The CDR3 nucleotides are TGCGCCAGCAGCCCGCCACAGGGAATCACAGATACGCAGTATTTT. This codes for CASSPPQGITDTQYF.

This clone was observed a single time. The gene calls are TRBV18 and TRBJ1-1; 10 nucleotides match TRBD1. CDR1 KGHSH and CDR2 LQKENI come from the germline V gene. J lost 5 bases, V lost 3 bases, and 12 bases had no gene match. The CDR3 is made up of 17 amino acids. The CDR3 sequence is CASSPARFGQGGTEAFF. In DNA, the CDR3 is TGTGCCAGCTCACCGGCAAGGTTTGGACAGGGGGGGACTGAAGCTTTCTTT. Full variable domain (remainder filled in from reference TRBV18 and TRBJ1-1): NAGVMQNPRHLVRRRGQEARLRCSPMKGHSHVYWYRQLPEEGLKFMVYLQKENIIDESGMPKERFSAEFPKEGPSILRIQQVVRGDSAAYFCASSPARFGQGGTEAFFGQGTRLTVV.